The 3 T cell receptor beta chains below were found in one sample sequenced in a study of blood T cell repertoires in COVID-19. Assay: immunoSEQ multiplex PCR; the TCRdb copy retains only in-frame clones and omits some. The table shows roughly 43,000 clones, with around 81% occurring only once. The source material was peripheral blood. The receptors originated from a woman older than 75 with acute or convalescent COVID-19.

This clone has only one observation. The chain uses TRBV3-1 (or the pseudogene TRBV3-2) and TRBJ1-1; the D is unclear. V was clipped by 0 bases and J by 0 bases, with 5 bases between them. This CDR3 is 14 amino acids long. Looked up from germline, CDR1 is LGHDT and CDR2 is YNNKEL (reference sequence). The CDR3 loop is CASSQEGVNTEAFF. Here the CDR3 DNA reads TGTGCCAGCAGCCAAGAGGGAGTGAACACTGAAGCTTTCTTT.

A few counts support this clone. The chain has TRBV28 and TRBJ2-7; maybe TRBD1 (5 bases). Germline loops: CDR1 MDHEN, CDR2 SYDVKM. V lost 8 bases and J 3 bases, leaving 17 bases between the germline ends. The length of the CDR3 is 14 residues. CDR3 residues: CASAQATPYYEQYF. The CDR3 DNA sequence: TGTGCCAGCGCACAGGCCACACCTTACTACGAGCAGTACTTC.

The rearrangement uses TRBV7-6 and TRBJ1-5, with a tentative D call TRBD1 (6 bases). The CDR3 sequence is 15 residues long. Trimming took 4 bases from V and 7 from J, leaving 17 bases between them. CDR1 and CDR2 from the germline V gene are SGHVS and FNYEAQ. The CDR3 is CASSSAVQGWQPQHF. For the CDR3, the DNA is TGTGCCAGCAGCTCGGCGGTACAGGGCTGGCAGCCCCAGCATTTT.